This TCR beta chain was observed in a study of blood T cell repertoires in COVID-19. The data were produced by immunoSEQ multiplex PCR, yet TCRdb's version contains in-frame clones alone and is incomplete. The data show about 170,000 clones, about 89% seen once. With 4 bases removed from V and 5 bases from J, the gap between germline ends came to 12 bases. This CDR3 spans 14 amino acids. Germline lookup yields CDR1 MNHEY and CDR2 SVGEGT. The TCR was taken from a man between 65 and 80 years old with acute or convalescent COVID-19. Sample: peripheral blood. V gene TRBV6-2 or TRBV6-3 combines with J gene TRBJ2-1; TRBD2 might be the D (5 bases). CDR3 amino acids: CASSSAGGNNEQFF. CDR3 in DNA: TGTGCCAGCAGTTCGGCAGGAGGCAACAATGAGCAGTTCTTC.